Shown below are 15 T cell receptor beta chains from a single sample sequenced in a study of blood T cell repertoires in COVID-19. Some clones are missing from TCRdb's copy, which holds only in-frame ones; the method was immunoSEQ multiplex PCR. The sample carries just over 200,000 clones, 80% to 90% recorded once. The sequencing input was peripheral blood. The receptor source for this set is a man older than 75 with acute or convalescent COVID-19.

V and J are TRBV24-1 and TRBJ2-5, with 7 bases matching TRBD1. Germline CDR1 KGHDR, CDR2 SFDVKD. CDR3 length: 14 amino acids. The V gene end was trimmed by 3 bases and the J gene end by 7 bases; junction bases not matched to a gene: 7. The CDR3 loop reads CATSDGDRVGTQYF. The CDR3, as DNA: TGTGCCACCAGTGATGGAGACAGGGTGGGGACCCAGTACTTC.

J is TRBJ2-1 and V is TRBV19, with D possibly matching TRBD2 (6 bases). Germline CDR1 and CDR2: LNHDA and SQIVND (reference sequence). The CDR3 runs to 15 residues. Trimming removed 3 bases from V and 5 bases from J, with 14 bases in between. In nucleotides, the CDR3 is TGTGCCAGTAGTATTTCCCCGGGAGTAAACAATGAGCAGTTCTTC. This codes for CASSISPGVNNEQFF.

This sequence joins TRBV28 and TRBJ1-5; D is ambiguous. Per the germline V gene, CDR1 is MDHEN and CDR2 is SYDVKM. The CDR3 extends over 16 amino acids. V was clipped by 7 bases and J by 2 bases, with 18 bases between them. The CDR3 nucleotides read TGTGCCAGCACCCCCCCGGCGGTGGTCGGCAATCAGCCCCAGCATTTT. This codes for CASTPPAVVGNQPQHF.

The V gene is TRBV18, the J gene TRBJ1-2, with 8 bases that match TRBD1. Germline values: CDR1 KGHSH, CDR2 LQKENI. CDR3 size: 14 residues. Trimming at V came to 3 bases and at J to 4 bases, leaving 4 bases not matched to a gene. CDR3 region: CASSPPGQAYGYTF. CDR3 DNA sequence: TGTGCCAGCTCACCCCCGGGACAGGCCTATGGCTACACCTTC.

The CDR3 loop reads CASSYVSPLVTEAFF. CDR3 nucleotide sequence: TGTGCCAGCAGTTACGTCTCCCCTTTAGTCACTGAAGCTTTCTTT. This chain joins TRBV6-2 or TRBV6-3 and TRBJ1-1; D is undetermined. CDR1 and CDR2 (germline): MNHEY, SVGEGT. The CDR3 has 15 residues. Trimming took 2 bases from V and 4 from J, leaving 14 bases between them.

This clone has just one count. V gene TRBV27 combines with J gene TRBJ2-7; 9 nucleotides agree with TRBD1. CDR3 size: 15 residues. Germline assignment: CDR1 MNHEY and CDR2 SMNVEV (reference sequence). Losses at the gene ends were 2 bases for V and 0 bases for J; bases not matched to a gene: 2. This CDR3 reads CASSLKGQGSYEQYV. The CDR3 DNA reads as TGTGCCAGCAGTTTAAAGGGACAGGGCTCCTACGAGCAGTACGTC.

The rearrangement joins TRBV19 to TRBJ1-2, with TRBD1 matching over 9 bases. The CDR3 length is 16 residues. J lost 3 bases, V lost 6 bases, and 11 bases had no gene match. Germline V gives CDR1 LNHDA, CDR2 SQIVND (reference sequence). CDR3 sequence: CASRSVTGQGDYGYTF. The DNA for the CDR3 is TGTGCCAGTAGAAGTGTAACGGGACAGGGTGACTATGGCTACACCTTC.

Here the CDR3 DNA reads TGTGCCAGTTCCCCCTTGACAGGGGGGTTGGGCTACACCTTC. Translating gives CASSPLTGGLGYTF. The rearrangement links TRBV18 to TRBJ1-2; 9 bases align to TRBD1. Unmatched junction bases numbered 13, after V lost 9 bases and J lost 8 bases. In germline, CDR1 is KGHSH, CDR2 LQKENI. This CDR3 spans 14 amino acids.

The chain carries TRBV6-1 and TRBJ1-4; 8 nucleotides line up with TRBD1. Losses at the gene ends were 2 bases for V and 7 bases for J; bases not matched to a gene: 18. Germline CDR1 reads MNHNS; CDR2 reads SASEGT. The CDR3 contains 19 residues. For the CDR3, the DNA is TGTGCCAGCAGTGAAAGGATTGTGGGCAGGGGGCGAAACCCTGAAAAACTGTTTTTT. It encodes CASSERIVGRGRNPEKLFF.

Here the CDR3 DNA reads TGTGCCAGCAGTCCGGGCGGGATGGAGCTTTTTTATGGCTACACCTTC. It specifies CASSPGGMELFYGYTF. The V gene is TRBV6-2 or TRBV6-3, the J gene TRBJ1-2; no definite D call. Trimming shortened V by 5 bases and J by 5 bases, and 21 bases separated the two germline ends. This CDR3 is built from 16 residues. The germline V gene encodes CDR1 MNHEY and CDR2 SVGEGT.

This clone appeared once. In DNA, the CDR3 is TGCAGCGTTGAATCCCCAGGGGGGAGCACTGAAGCTTTCTTT. Its translation: CSVESPGGSTEAFF. This sequence joins TRBV29-1 and TRBJ1-1; 7 bases fit TRBD1. The length of the CDR3 is 14 residues. The V segment lost 2 bases and the J segment 4 bases; nucleotides outside the gene matches: 7. Germline V gene sequence: CDR1 SQVTM, CDR2 ANQGSEA.

This clone was picked up one time. This chain joins TRBV7-9 and TRBJ2-3; D call uncertain. The CDR3 runs 14 residues. The germline V gene has CDR1 SEHNR and CDR2 FQNEAQ (reference sequence). V was pared by 1 base and J by 4 bases, with 9 bases between. The CDR3 is CASSLGLGADTQYF. DNA of the CDR3: TGTGCCAGCAGCTTAGGGCTAGGCGCAGATACGCAGTATTTT.

The genes are TRBV7-9 and TRBJ1-1; 10 nucleotides agree with TRBD1. V shed 3 bases, J shed 5 bases, and the junction held 6 bases outside the gene matches. Germline V gene data show CDR1 as SEHNR and CDR2 as FQNEAQ (reference sequence). This CDR3 spans 15 amino acids. This CDR3 reads CASSFTGTGETEAFF. The DNA of the CDR3 is TGTGCCAGCAGCTTTACCGGGACAGGGGAAACTGAAGCTTTCTTT.

The chain has TRBV7-2 and TRBJ1-1; D unresolved. The germline V gene has CDR1 SGHTA and CDR2 FQGNSA. Trimming left V 3 bases short and J 0 bases short, with 8 bases between. This CDR3 has 14 residues. The CDR3 DNA follows: TGTGCCAGCAGCTTCCTCTCGGTGAACACTGAAGCTTTCTTT. This codes for CASSFLSVNTEAFF.

The gene calls are TRBV5-6 and TRBJ2-7, with a possible D match to TRBD1 (6 bases). Germline-derived CDR1 and CDR2 are SGHDT and YYEEEE. The V gene lost 0 bases and the J gene lost 1 base, with 17 bases spanning the gap. The CDR3 contains 17 residues. The CDR3 reads CASSLGTAQVISYEQYV. In DNA form, the CDR3 reads TGTGCCAGCAGCTTGGGGACAGCTCAGGTTATATCCTACGAGCAGTACGTC.